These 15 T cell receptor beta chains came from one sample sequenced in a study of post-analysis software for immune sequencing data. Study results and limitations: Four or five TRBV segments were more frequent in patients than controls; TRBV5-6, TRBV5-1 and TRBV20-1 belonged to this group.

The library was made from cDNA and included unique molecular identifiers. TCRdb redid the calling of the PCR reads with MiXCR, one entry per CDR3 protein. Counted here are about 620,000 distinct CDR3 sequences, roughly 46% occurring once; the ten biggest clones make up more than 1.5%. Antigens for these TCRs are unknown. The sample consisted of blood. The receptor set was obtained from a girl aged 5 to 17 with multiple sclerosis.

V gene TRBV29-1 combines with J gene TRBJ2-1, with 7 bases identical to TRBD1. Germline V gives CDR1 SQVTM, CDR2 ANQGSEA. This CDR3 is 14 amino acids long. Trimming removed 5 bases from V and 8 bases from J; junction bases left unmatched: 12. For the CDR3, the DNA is TGCAGCGTTCTTGACAGGGTGAATAGAGATGAGCAGTTCTTC. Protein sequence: CSVLDRVNRDEQFF.

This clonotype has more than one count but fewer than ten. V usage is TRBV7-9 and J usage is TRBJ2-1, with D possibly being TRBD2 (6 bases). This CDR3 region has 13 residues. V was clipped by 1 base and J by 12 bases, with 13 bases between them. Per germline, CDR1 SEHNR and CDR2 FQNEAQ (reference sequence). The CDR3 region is CASSLGEATPQFF. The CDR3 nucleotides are TGTGCCAGCAGCTTAGGGGAGGCAACCCCGCAGTTCTTC.

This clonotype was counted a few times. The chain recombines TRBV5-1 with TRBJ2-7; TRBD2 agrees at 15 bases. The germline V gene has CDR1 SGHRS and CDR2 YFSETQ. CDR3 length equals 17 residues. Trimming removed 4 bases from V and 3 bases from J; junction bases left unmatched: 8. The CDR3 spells CASSLGLAGGPSYEQYF. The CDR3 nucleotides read TGCGCCAGCAGCCTCGGACTAGCGGGAGGGCCAAGCTACGAGCAGTACTTC.

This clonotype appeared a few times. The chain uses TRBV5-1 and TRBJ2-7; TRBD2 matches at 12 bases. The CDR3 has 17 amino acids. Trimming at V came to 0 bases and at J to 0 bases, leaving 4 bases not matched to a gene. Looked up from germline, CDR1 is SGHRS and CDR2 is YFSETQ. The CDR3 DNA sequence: TGCGCCAGCAGCTTGGGGCTGACTAGCGGGAGCTCCTACGAGCAGTACTTC. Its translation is CASSLGLTSGSSYEQYF. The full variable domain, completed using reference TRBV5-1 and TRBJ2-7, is KAGVTQTPRYLIKTRGQQVTLSCSPISGHRSVSWYQQTPGQGLQFLFEYFSETQRNKGNFPGRFSGRQFSNSRSEMNVSTLELGDSALYLCASSLGLTSGSSYEQYFGPGTRLTVT.

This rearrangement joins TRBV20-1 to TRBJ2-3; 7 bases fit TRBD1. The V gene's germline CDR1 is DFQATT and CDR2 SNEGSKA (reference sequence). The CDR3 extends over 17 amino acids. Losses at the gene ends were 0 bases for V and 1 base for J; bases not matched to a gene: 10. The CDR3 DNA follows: TGCAGTGCTAGAGAGGACAGGATGCGAAGTGGCACAGATACGCAGTATTTT. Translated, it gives CSAREDRMRSGTDTQYF.

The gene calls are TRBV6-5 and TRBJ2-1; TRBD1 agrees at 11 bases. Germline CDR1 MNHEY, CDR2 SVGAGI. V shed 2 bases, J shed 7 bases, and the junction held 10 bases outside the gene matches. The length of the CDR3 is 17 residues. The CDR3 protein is CASSYRDRGVTENEQFF. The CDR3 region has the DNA TGTGCCAGCAGTTACCGGGACAGGGGGGTAACCGAGAATGAGCAGTTCTTC.

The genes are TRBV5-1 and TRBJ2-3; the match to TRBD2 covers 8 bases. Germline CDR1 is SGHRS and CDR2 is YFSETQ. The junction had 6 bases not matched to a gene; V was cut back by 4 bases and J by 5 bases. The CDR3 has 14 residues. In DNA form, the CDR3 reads TGCGCCAGCAGCAAAGGACTAGCAGGAGATACGCAGTATTTT. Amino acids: CASSKGLAGDTQYF.

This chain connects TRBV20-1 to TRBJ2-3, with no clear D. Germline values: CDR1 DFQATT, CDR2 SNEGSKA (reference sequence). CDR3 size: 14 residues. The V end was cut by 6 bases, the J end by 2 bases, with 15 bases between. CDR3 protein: CSAREAFPTDTQYF. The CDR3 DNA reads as TGCAGTGCCCGCGAGGCTTTTCCCACAGATACGCAGTATTTT.

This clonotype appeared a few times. The CDR3 reads CASSPGEGKRRDTQYF. The CDR3 region has the DNA TGTGCCAGCAGCCCCGGCGAGGGGAAACGACGGGATACGCAGTATTTT. V usage is TRBV5-6 and J usage is TRBJ2-3; D tentatively fits TRBD1 or TRBD2 (5 bases each). Germline lookup yields CDR1 SGHDT and CDR2 YYEEEE. The CDR3 has 16 residues. Trimming left V 4 bases short and J 6 bases short, with 21 bases between. The full variable domain, in which reference TRBV5-6 and TRBJ2-3 provide the parts outside the CDR3, is DAGVTQSPTHLIKTRGQQVTLRCSPKSGHDTVSWYQQALGQGPQFIFQYYEEEERQRGNFPDRFSGHQFPNYSSELNVNALLLGDSALYLCASSPGEGKRRDTQYFGPGTRLTVL.

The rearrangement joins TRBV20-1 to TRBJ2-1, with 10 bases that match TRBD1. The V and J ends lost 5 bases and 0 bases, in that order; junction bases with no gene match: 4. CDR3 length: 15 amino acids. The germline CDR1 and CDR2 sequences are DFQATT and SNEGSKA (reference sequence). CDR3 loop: CSAHRTGGSYNEQFF. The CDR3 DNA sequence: TGCAGTGCTCACCGGACAGGGGGCTCCTACAATGAGCAGTTCTTC.

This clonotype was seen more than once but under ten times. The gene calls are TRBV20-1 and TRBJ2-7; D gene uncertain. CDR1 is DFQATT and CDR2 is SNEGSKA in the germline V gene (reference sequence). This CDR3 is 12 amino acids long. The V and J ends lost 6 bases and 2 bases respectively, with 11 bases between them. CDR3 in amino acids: CSASGLPYEQYF. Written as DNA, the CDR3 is TGCAGTGCCTCGGGTCTTCCCTACGAGCAGTACTTC.

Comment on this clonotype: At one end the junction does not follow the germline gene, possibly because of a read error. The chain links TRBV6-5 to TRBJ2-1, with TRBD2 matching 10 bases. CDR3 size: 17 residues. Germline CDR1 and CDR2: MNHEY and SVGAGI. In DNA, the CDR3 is TGTGTCAGCAGTTACTCCTCCCGGACTAGCGGAACCCCCGAGCAGTTCTTC. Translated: CVSSYSSRTSGTPEQFF.

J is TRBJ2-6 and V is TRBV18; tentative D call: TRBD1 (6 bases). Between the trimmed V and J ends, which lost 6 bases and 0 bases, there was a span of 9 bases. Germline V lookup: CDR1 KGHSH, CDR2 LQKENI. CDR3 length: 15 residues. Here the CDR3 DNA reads TGTGCCAGCTCTCGGACAGCCTCTGGGGCCAACGTCCTGACTTTC. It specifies CASSRTASGANVLTF.

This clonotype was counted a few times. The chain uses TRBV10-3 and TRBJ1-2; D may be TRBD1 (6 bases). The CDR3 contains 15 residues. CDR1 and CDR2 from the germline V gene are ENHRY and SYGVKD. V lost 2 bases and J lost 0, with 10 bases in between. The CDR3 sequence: CAISELDSPNYGYTF. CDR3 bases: TGTGCCATCAGTGAGCTGGACAGCCCTAACTATGGCTACACCTTC.

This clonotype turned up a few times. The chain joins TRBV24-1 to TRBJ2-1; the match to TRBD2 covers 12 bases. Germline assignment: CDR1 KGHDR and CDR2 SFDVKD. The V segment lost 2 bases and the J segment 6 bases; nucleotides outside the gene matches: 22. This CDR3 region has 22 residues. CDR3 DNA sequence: TGTGCCACCAGTGATTCCCGGGTCCCGAGGGGACTAGCGGGCCCAAGGGGCAATGAGCAGTTCTTC. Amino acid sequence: CATSDSRVPRGLAGPRGNEQFF.